This TCR beta chain is from a study of blood T cell repertoires in COVID-19. The overall study: Both acute and convalescent COVID-19 samples were obtained from the United States, Italy and Spain. PBMCs, B-cell-depleted T cells, or T cells provided the cDNA or gDNA that made up the material.

In the study's own analysis: Scientists estimated how many nucleated cells there were by amplifying reference gene primers. Assay used: immunoSEQ multiplex PCR; TCRdb lists only in-frame clones, some missing. From that table come the V and J calls and clone size; the DNA was used to work out D and trimming. The data hold about 530,000 clones, with approximately 91% observed a single time. Seattle enrolled patients during active infection and tracked them longitudinally. This sequence was found in a woman between 50 and 59 years old with COVID-19, enrolled during active disease. Material: peripheral blood.

CDR3 region: CASIAEGGGSEAFF. CDR3 DNA: TGTGCCAGTATAGCTGAGGGAGGAGGAAGTGAAGCTTTCTTT. The chain has TRBV19 and TRBJ1-1, with D unresolved. CDR3 length equals 14 residues. V gave up 7 bases and J gave up 7 bases, with 19 bases separating them. Germline values: CDR1 LNHDA, CDR2 SQIVND (reference sequence).